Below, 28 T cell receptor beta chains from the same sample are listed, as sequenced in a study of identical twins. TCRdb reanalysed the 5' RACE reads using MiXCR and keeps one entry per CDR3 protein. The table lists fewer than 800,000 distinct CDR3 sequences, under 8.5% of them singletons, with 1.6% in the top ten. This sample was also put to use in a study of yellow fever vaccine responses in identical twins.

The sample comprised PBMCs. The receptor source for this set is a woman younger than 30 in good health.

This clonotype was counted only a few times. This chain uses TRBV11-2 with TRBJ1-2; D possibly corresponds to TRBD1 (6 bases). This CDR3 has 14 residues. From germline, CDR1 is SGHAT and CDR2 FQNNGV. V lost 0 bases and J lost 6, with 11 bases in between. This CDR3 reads CASSLEGAGDGYTF. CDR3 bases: TGTGCCAGCAGCTTAGAGGGTGCAGGGGATGGCTACACCTTC.

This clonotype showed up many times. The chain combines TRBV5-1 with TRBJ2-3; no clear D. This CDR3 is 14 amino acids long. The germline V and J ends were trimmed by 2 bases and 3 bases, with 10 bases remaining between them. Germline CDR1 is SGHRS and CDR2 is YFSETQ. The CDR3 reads CASSFSTATDTQYF. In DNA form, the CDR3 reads TGCGCCAGCAGCTTTAGTACAGCAACAGATACGCAGTATTTT.

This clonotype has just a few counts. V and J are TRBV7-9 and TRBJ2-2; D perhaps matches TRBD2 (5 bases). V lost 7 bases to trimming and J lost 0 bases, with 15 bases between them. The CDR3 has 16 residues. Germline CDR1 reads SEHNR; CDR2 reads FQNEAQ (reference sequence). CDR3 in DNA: TGTGCCAGCAAACGATTAGAGGGTGCGAACACCGGGGAGCTGTTTTTT. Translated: CASKRLEGANTGELFF.

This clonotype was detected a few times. The CDR3 DNA follows: TGTGCCAGCAGCCCCGATCCGCGGGGCTACAATGAGCAGTTCTTC. This encodes CASSPDPRGYNEQFF. The chain is built from TRBV7-6 and TRBJ2-1; tentative D call: TRBD2 (6 bases). V gave up 5 bases and J gave up 3 bases, with 14 bases separating them. Germline V lookup: CDR1 SGHVS, CDR2 FNYEAQ. The CDR3 runs to 15 residues. Filled out from reference TRBV7-6 and TRBJ2-1, the complete variable domain reads GAGVSQSPRYKVTKRGQDVALRCDPISGHVSLYWYRQALGQGPEFLTYFNYEAQQDKSGLPNDRFSAERPEGSISTLTIQRTEQRDSAMYRCASSPDPRGYNEQFFGPGTRLTVL.

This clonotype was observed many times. Written as DNA, the CDR3 is TGTGCCATCTCAGGGACCACCAACCAAGAGACCCAGTACTTC. Translating gives CAISGTTNQETQYF. The chain couples TRBV10-3 to TRBJ2-5, with D possibly being TRBD1 or TRBD2 (5 bases each). V was clipped by 8 bases and J by 0 bases, with 13 bases between them. Germline CDR1 and CDR2: ENHRY and SYGVKD. The CDR3 covers 14 residues.

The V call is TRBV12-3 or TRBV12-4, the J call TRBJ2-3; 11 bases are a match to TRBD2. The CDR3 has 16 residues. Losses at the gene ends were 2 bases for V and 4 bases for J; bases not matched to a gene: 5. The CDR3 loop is CASSLFSGGAPDTQYF. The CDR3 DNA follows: TGTGCCAGCAGTTTATTTAGCGGGGGGGCCCCAGATACGCAGTATTTT.

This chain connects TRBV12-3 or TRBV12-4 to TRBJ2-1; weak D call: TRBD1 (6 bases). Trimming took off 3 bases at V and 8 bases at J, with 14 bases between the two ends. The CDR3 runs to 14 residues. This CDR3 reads CASSLGQGLDEQFF. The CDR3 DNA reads TGTGCCAGCAGTTTGGGGCAGGGGTTGGATGAGCAGTTCTTC.

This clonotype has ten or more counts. This CDR3 reads CAITFDRGPYEQYF. The CDR3 DNA reads as TGTGCCATCACCTTCGACAGGGGTCCCTACGAGCAGTACTTC. The J gene is TRBJ2-7, the V gene TRBV10-3; 8 bases align to TRBD1. V shed 7 bases, J shed 2 bases, and the junction held 7 bases outside the gene matches. Germline-derived CDR1 and CDR2 are ENHRY and SYGVKD. The CDR3 has 14 amino acids.

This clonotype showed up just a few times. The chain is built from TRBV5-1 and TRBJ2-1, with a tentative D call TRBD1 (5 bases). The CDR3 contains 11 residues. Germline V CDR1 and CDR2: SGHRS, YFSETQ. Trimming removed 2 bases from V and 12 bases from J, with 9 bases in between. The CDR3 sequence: CASSFQGWQFF. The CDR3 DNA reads TGCGCCAGCAGCTTCCAGGGATGGCAGTTCTTC. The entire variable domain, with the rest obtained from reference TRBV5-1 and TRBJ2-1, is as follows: KAGVTQTPRYLIKTRGQQVTLSCSPISGHRSVSWYQQTPGQGLQFLFEYFSETQRNKGNFPGRFSGRQFSNSRSEMNVSTLELGDSALYLCASSFQGWQFFGPGTRLTVL.

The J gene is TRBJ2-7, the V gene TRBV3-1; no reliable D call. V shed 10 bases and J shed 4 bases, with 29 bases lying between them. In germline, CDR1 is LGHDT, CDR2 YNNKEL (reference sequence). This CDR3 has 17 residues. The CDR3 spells CATCQGGGAGVIYEQYV. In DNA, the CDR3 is TGTGCCACCTGCCAAGGTGGTGGTGCAGGAGTAATTTACGAGCAGTACGTC.

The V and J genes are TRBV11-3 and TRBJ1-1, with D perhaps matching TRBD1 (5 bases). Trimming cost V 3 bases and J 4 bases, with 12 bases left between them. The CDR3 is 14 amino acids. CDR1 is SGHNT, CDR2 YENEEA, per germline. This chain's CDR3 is CASSFRVEGTEAFF. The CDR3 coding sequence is TGTGCCAGCAGCTTCAGGGTCGAGGGCACTGAAGCTTTCTTT.

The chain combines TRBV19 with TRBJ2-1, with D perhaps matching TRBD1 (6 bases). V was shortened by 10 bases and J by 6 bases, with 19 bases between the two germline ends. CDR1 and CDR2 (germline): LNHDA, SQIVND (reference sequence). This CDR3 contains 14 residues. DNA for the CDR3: TGTGCCACAGCGTGGGACACTGAGCCCAATGAGCAGTTCTTC. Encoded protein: CATAWDTEPNEQFF.

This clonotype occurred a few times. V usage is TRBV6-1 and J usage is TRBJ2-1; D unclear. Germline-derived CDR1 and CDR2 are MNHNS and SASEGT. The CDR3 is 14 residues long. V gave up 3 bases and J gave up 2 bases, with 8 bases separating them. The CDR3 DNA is TGTGCCAGCAGTGAGCACCAAACCTACAATGAGCAGTTCTTC. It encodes CASSEHQTYNEQFF.

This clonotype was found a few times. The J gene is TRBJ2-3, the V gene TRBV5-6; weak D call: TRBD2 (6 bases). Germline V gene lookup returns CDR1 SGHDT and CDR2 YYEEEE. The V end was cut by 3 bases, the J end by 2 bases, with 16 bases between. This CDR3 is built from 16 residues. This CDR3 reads CASSSGEGRITDTQYF. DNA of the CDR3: TGTGCCAGCAGCTCCGGCGAAGGGAGGATCACAGATACGCAGTATTTT.

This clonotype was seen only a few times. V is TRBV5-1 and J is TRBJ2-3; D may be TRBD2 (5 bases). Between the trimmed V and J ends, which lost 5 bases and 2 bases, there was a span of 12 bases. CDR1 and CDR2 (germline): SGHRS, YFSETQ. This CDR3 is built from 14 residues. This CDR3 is CASRTGRDTDTQYF. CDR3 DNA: TGCGCCAGCAGAACGGGAAGGGACACAGATACGCAGTATTTT.

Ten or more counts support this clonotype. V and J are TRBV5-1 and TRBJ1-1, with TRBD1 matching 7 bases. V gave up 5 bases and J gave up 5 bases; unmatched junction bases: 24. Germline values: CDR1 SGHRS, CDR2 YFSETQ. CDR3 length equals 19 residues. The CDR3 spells CASSSEGGQGGRMLTEAFF. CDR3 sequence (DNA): TGCGCCAGCAGTTCTGAGGGTGGTCAGGGGGGCCGCATGTTGACTGAAGCTTTCTTT.

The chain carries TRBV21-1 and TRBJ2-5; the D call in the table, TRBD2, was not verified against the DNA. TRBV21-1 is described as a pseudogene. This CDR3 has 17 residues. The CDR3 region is CASSKVGLAGVGETQYF. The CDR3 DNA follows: TGTGCCAGCAGCAAAGTGGGACTAGCGGGAGTTGGTGAGACCCAGTACTTC.

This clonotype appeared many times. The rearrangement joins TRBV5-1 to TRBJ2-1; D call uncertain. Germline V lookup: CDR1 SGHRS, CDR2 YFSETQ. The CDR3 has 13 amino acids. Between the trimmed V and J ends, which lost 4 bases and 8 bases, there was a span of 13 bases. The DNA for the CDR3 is TGCGCCAGCAGCCTGCGTACGGCCGATGAGCAGTTCTTC. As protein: CASSLRTADEQFF.

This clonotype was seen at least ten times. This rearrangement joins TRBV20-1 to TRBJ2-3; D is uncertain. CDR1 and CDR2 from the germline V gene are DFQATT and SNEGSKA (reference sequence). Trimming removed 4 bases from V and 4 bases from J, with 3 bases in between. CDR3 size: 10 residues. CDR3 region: CSAKADTQYF. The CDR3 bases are TGCAGTGCTAAGGCAGATACGCAGTATTTT.

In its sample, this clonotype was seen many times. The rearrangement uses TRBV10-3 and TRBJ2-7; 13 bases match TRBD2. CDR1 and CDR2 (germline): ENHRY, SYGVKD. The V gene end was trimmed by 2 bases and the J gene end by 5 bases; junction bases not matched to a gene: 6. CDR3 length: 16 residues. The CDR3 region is CAISETGLAGDHEQYF. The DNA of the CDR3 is TGTGCCATCAGTGAGACTGGACTAGCGGGAGACCACGAGCAGTACTTC.

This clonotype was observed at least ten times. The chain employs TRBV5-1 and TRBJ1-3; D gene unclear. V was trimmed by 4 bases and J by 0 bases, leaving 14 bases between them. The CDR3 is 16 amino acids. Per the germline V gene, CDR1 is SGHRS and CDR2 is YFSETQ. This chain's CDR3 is CASSRGLQSSGNTIYF. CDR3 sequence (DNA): TGCGCCAGCAGCCGCGGCCTGCAGTCCTCTGGAAACACCATATATTTT.

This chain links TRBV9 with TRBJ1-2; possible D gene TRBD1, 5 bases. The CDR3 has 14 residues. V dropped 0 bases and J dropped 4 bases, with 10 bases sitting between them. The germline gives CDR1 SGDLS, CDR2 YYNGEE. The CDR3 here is CASSVEGGVYGYTF. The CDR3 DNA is TGTGCCAGCAGCGTAGAAGGAGGGGTCTATGGCTACACCTTC.

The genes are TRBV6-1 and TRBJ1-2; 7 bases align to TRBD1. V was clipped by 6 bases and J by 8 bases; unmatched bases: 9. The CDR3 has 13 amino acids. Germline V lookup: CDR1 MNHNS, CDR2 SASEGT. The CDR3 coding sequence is TGTGCCAGCAGGAGGTCACAGGGGTGGGGCTACACCTTC. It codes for CASRRSQGWGYTF.

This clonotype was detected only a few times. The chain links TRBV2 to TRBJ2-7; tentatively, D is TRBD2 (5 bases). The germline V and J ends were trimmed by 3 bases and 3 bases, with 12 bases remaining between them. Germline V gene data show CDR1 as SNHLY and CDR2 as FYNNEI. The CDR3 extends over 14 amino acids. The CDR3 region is CASSDTGRGYEQYV. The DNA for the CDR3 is TGTGCCAGCAGTGATACCGGCCGGGGCTACGAGCAGTACGTC.

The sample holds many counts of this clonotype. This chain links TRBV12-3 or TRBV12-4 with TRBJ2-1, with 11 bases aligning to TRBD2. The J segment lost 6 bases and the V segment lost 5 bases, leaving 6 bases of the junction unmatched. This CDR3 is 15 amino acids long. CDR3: CASSRSGRAFNEQFF. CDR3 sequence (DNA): TGTGCCAGCAGTCGTAGCGGGAGGGCCTTCAATGAGCAGTTCTTC.

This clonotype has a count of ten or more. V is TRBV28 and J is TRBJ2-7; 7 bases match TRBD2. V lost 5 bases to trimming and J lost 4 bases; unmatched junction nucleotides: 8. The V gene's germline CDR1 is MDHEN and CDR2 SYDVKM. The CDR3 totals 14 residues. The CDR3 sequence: CASSVLSGWYEQYF. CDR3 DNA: TGTGCCAGCAGTGTCCTTAGCGGGTGGTACGAGCAGTACTTC.

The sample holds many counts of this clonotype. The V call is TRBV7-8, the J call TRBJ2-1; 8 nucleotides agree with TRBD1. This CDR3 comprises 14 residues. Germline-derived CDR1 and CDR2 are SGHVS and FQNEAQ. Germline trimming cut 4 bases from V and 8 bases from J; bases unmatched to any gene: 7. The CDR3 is CASSSRTGIHEQFF. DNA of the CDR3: TGTGCCAGCAGCTCGAGGACAGGGATCCATGAGCAGTTCTTC.

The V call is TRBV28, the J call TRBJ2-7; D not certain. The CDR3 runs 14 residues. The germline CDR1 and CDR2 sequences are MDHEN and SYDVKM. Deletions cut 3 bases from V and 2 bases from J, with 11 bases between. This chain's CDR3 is CASSFGLLAYEQYF. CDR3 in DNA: TGTGCCAGCAGTTTTGGTCTTCTAGCCTACGAGCAGTACTTC.